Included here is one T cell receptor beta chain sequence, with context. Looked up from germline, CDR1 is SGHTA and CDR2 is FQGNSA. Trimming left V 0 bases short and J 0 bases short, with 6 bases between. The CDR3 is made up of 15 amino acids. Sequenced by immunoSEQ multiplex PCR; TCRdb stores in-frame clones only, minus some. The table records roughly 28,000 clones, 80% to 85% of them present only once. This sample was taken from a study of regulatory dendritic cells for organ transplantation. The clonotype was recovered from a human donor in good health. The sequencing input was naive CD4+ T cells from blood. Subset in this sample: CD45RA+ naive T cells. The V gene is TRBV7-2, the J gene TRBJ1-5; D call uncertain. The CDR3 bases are TGTGCCAGCAGCTTAGCACAGAATAGCAATCAGCCCCAGCATTTT. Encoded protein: CASSLAQNSNQPQHF.